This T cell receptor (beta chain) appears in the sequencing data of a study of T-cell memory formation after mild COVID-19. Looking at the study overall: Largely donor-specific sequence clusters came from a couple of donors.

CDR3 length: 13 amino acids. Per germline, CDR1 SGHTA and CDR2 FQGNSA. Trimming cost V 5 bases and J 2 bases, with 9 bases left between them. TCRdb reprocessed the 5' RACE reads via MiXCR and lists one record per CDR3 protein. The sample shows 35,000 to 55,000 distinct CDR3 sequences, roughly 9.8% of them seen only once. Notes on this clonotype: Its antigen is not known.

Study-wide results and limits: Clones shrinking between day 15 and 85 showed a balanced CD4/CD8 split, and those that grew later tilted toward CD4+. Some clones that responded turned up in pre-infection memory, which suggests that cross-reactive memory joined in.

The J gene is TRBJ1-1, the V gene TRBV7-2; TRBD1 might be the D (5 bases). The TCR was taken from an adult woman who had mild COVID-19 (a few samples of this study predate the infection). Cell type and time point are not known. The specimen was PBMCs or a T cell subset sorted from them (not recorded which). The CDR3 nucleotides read TGTGCCAGCAGCGCCCAGGGTAACACTGAAGCTTTCTTT. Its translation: CASSAQGNTEAFF.